This T cell receptor (beta chain) was found in a study of CD8+ T cells in alopecia areata. Isolated RNA was reverse transcribed into cDNA used as the sequencing template. Measured with immunoSEQ multiplex PCR; TCRdb has only the in-frame clones, and not every one. The table records 150,000 or so clones, 87% of them present only once. CDR3 length: 12 amino acids. Germline lookup yields CDR1 SEHNR and CDR2 FQNEAQ (reference sequence). V gave up 6 bases and J gave up 8 bases; unmatched junction bases: 6. The TCR sequence derives from a human donor with alopecia areata. Sequencing was performed on CD8+ T cells sorted from blood, taken at week 0. The chain is built from TRBV7-9 and TRBJ1-1, with TRBD1 matching 7 bases. CDR3 loop: CASRKGQREAFF. The DNA for the CDR3 is TGTGCCAGCAGGAAGGGACAGAGGGAAGCTTTCTTT. Supplemented by reference TRBV7-9 and TRBJ1-1, the full variable domain reads DTGVSQNPRHKITKRGQNVTFRCDPISEHNRLYWYRQTLGQGPEFLTYFQNEAQLEKSRLLSDRFSAERPKGSFSTLEIQRTEQGDSAMYLCASRKGQREAFFGQGTRLTVV.